This T cell receptor beta chain is from a study of OX40 agonist ivuxolimab in advanced cancers. Whole-study context: Partial response was recorded in three patients: one hepatocellular carcinoma and two cutaneous melanoma cases. General study findings and limits: Some of the lowest clonal expansion was seen in partial responders at 0.1-3.0 mg/kg. Fewer expanded clones were found on average in CD4+ than in CD8+ T cells.

Sampling of blood occurred at baseline, cycle 4 day 1, and cycle 7 day 1. V dropped 7 bases and J dropped 0 bases, with 18 bases sitting between them. This CDR3 has 16 residues. Germline CDR1 and CDR2: SGHRS and YFSETQ. Details on this clone: Its antigen is not known.

Data came from immunoSEQ multiplex PCR; TCRdb stores just in-frame clones and leaves some out. The sample lists about 61,000 clones; about 85% were seen once. The chain employs TRBV5-1 and TRBJ2-3; D not certain. This receptor was obtained from an adult with an advanced solid tumor such as melanoma, head and neck, liver or kidney cancer. The sequencing here drew on CD4+ or CD8+ T cells sorted from blood, taken in a trial of the OX40 agonist ivuxolimab. CDR3 amino acids: CASRFWATLSTDTQYF. The CDR3 nucleotides are TGCGCCAGCCGGTTCTGGGCGACTTTAAGCACAGATACGCAGTATTTT.